This passage covers 14 T cell receptor beta chains from one sample sequenced in a study of shared clonotypes between healthy human individuals. Clones were sequenced by immunoSEQ multiplex PCR, and TCRdb holds only the in-frame ones, with some missing. The table shows around 700,000 clones, with more than 70% occurring only once. Input material: memory CD4+ T cells sorted from blood. Subset indicated: CD45RA-negative fraction. The receptor source for this set is a woman aged 25 to 39 in good health.

The chain joins TRBV6-1 to TRBJ2-2; D unclear. The V end lost 7 bases, the J end lost 9 bases, and 18 bases lay between the germline ends. Germline assignment: CDR1 MNHNS and CDR2 SASEGT. The CDR3 is 14 amino acids. CDR3: CASIRVLPGRELFF. The CDR3 nucleotides read TGTGCCAGCATCCGGGTCCTTCCCGGCCGGGAGCTGTTTTTT.

The V call is TRBV28, the J call TRBJ1-5, with D tentatively TRBD1 (5 bases). CDR1 is MDHEN and CDR2 is SYDVKM in the germline V gene. The CDR3 has 15 amino acids. V was clipped by 5 bases and J by 8 bases, with 19 bases between them. In nucleotides, the CDR3 is TGTGCCAGCAGTCCACCCGAGACCTGGGGGAAGCCCCAGCATTTT. The encoded protein is CASSPPETWGKPQHF.

The J gene is TRBJ2-3, the V gene TRBV4-2; 7 bases match TRBD1. Germline V CDR1 and CDR2: LGHNA, YNFKEQ. Trimming cost V 1 base and J 2 bases; bases outside gene matches: 9. The CDR3 length is 17 residues. CDR3 residues: CASSQVYRQGVTDTQYF. CDR3 nucleotide sequence: TGTGCCAGCAGCCAAGTGTATAGGCAGGGGGTCACAGATACGCAGTATTTT.

The chain is built from TRBV5-4 and TRBJ1-5; D unresolved. Germline V gene data show CDR1 as SGHNT and CDR2 as YYREEE (reference sequence). This CDR3 is 15 amino acids long. The V gene lost 6 bases and the J gene lost 0 bases, with 13 bases spanning the gap. CDR3: CASNTVVYSNQPQHF. The CDR3 coding sequence is TGTGCCAGCAACACGGTGGTGTATAGCAATCAGCCCCAGCATTTT. Full variable domain (outside the CDR3, taken from reference TRBV5-4 and TRBJ1-5): ETGVTQSPTHLIKTRGQQVTLRCSSQSGHNTVSWYQQALGQGPQFIFQYYREEENGRGNFPPRFSGLQFPNYSSELNVNALELDDSALYLCASNTVVYSNQPQHFGDGTRLSIL.

This clone was detected only a few times. Given a much more abundant clone one base away, this may be a read error. Additional DNA sequences in this sample encode the identical CDR3. V is TRBV10-3 and J is TRBJ1-5, with no clear D. V was shortened by 5 bases and J by 3 bases, with 8 bases between the two germline ends. The germline V gene has CDR1 ENHRY and CDR2 SYGVKD. This CDR3 spans 13 amino acids. CDR3 coding DNA: TGTGCCATCAGTCCGGGCCACAATCAGCCCCAGCATTTT. It yields the protein CAISPGHNQPQHF.

This chain uses TRBV19 with TRBJ2-2; TRBD1 is a possible D gene (6 bases). The V end was cut by 7 bases, the J end by 0 bases, with 9 bases between. This CDR3 is built from 14 residues. Germline lookup yields CDR1 LNHDA and CDR2 SQIVND (reference sequence). CDR3 bases: TGTGCCAGTACTGGGACATCGAACACCGGGGAGCTGTTTTTT. Translation: CASTGTSNTGELFF. Looking up the rest from reference TRBV19 and TRBJ2-2 gives the full variable domain: DGGITQSPKYLFRKEGQNVTLSCEQNLNHDAMYWYRQDPGQGLRLIYYSQIVNDFQKGDIAEGYSVSREKKESFPLTVTSAQKNPTAFYLCASTGTSNTGELFFGEGSRLTVL.

The CDR3 DNA is TGTGCCAGCAGTTTATCGGATAGCAATCAGCCCCAGCATTTT. Translating it yields CASSLSDSNQPQHF. V and J are TRBV27 and TRBJ1-5; no clear D. V lost 0 bases, J lost 0 bases, and 3 bases lay in between. The germline gives CDR1 MNHEY, CDR2 SMNVEV (reference sequence). CDR3 size: 14 residues.

The chain employs TRBV5-4 and TRBJ2-2; TRBD2 matches at 9 bases. V shed 7 bases and J 3 bases; nucleotides not matched to a gene: 7. This CDR3 contains 15 residues. Germline V gene data show CDR1 as SGHNT and CDR2 as YYREEE (reference sequence). CDR3 sequence reads: CASRGSGSYTGELFF. In DNA form, the CDR3 reads TGTGCCAGCCGGGGTAGCGGGAGTTACACCGGGGAGCTGTTTTTT.

The table lists this clone with a few counts. The chain employs TRBV28 and TRBJ1-3, with TRBD1 identical over 9 bases. This CDR3 comprises 17 residues. Germline V CDR1 and CDR2: MDHEN, SYDVKM. Trimming at V came to 2 bases and at J to 5 bases, leaving 10 bases not matched to a gene. The CDR3 coding sequence is TGTGCCAGCAGTTTAAGGGGGTCGGGACAGGGTCGAAACACCATATATTTT. Translating it yields CASSLRGSGQGRNTIYF.

In its sample, this clone was seen a few times. It is likely a read error: a sequence one base away is far more abundant. The chain carries TRBV19 and TRBJ1-5; D is perhaps TRBD1 (6 bases). The V end lost 3 bases, the J end lost 5 bases, and 11 bases lay between the germline ends. The CDR3 totals 14 residues. From germline, CDR1 is LNHDA and CDR2 SQIVND (reference sequence). The CDR3 DNA reads TGTGCCAGTAGTATTTCCCCAGGGGATCAGCCCCAGCATTTT. It encodes CASSISPGDQPQHF. The variable domain in full, completed from reference TRBV19 and TRBJ1-5, reads DGGITQSPKYLFRKEGQNVTLSCEQNLNHDAMYWYRQDPGQGLRLIYYSQIVNDFQKGDIAEGYSVSREKKESFPLTVTSAQKNPTAFYLCASSISPGDQPQHFGDGTRLSIL.

This clone was counted many times. This CDR3 is CASSHPTGDGYTF. The CDR3 coding sequence is TGTGCCAGCTCACACCCGACAGGGGATGGCTACACCTTC. The chain couples TRBV18 to TRBJ1-2; TRBD1 aligns across 8 bases. After removal of 4 bases from V and 6 bases from J, the junction contained 4 bases not matched to a gene. CDR1 is KGHSH, CDR2 LQKENI, per germline. The CDR3 has 13 amino acids.

This chain links TRBV25-1 with TRBJ1-1; perhaps TRBD1 as D (6 bases). The germline V gene has CDR1 MGHDK and CDR2 SYGVNS. The V end lost 4 bases, the J end lost 3 bases, and 12 bases lay between the germline ends. The CDR3 runs to 14 residues. The CDR3 here is CASSGVTGYTEAFF. In DNA form, the CDR3 reads TGTGCCAGCAGTGGAGTGACAGGTTACACTGAAGCTTTCTTT. The full variable domain, in which reference TRBV25-1 and TRBJ1-1 provide the parts outside the CDR3, is EADIYQTPRYLVIGTGKKITLECSQTMGHDKMYWYQQDPGMELHLIHYSYGVNSTEKGDLSSESTVSRIRTEHFPLTLESARPSHTSQYLCASSGVTGYTEAFFGQGTRLTVV.

This clone was detected a few times. The rearrangement uses TRBV5-6 and TRBJ1-1; D unclear. Germline V gives CDR1 SGHDT, CDR2 YYEEEE. V was cut by 0 bases and J by 0 bases, with 6 bases left in between. This CDR3 contains 14 residues. CDR3 amino acids: CASSLVTVNTEAFF. The CDR3 nucleotides are TGTGCCAGCAGCTTGGTGACTGTGAACACTGAAGCTTTCTTT.

This chain links TRBV4-1 with TRBJ2-2; TRBD2 matches at 8 bases. The CDR3 totals 18 residues. The germline gives CDR1 MGHRA, CDR2 YSYEKL. Trimming cost V 0 bases and J 3 bases; bases outside gene matches: 9. The CDR3: CASSQDLLGTRDTGELFF. The CDR3 bases are TGCGCCAGCAGCCAAGATCTACTAGGGACTAGGGACACCGGGGAGCTGTTTTTT.